Shown below are 8 T cell receptor beta chains from a single sample sequenced in a study of shared clonotypes between healthy human individuals. Sequencing used immunoSEQ multiplex PCR; TCRdb keeps in-frame clones, though not all of them. The repertoire holds approximately 2,300,000 clones, with about nine tenths as singletons. The sequencing input was naive CD4+ T cells from PBMCs. The sample's subset: CD45RA+ positively selected. The receptors shown here come from a man between 18 and 29 years old in good health. Some clones in this sample may be carry-over from other donors' samples.

The chain couples TRBV2 to TRBJ1-1, with 7 bases fitting TRBD1. The J segment lost 5 bases and the V segment lost 6 bases, leaving 9 bases of the junction unmatched. CDR1 is SNHLY, CDR2 FYNNEI, per germline. The CDR3 contains 14 residues. The CDR3 protein is CASRTGRSGTEAFF. The CDR3 DNA follows: TGTGCCAGCAGGACAGGGCGATCAGGGACTGAAGCTTTCTTT. Full variable domain (missing parts from reference TRBV2 and TRBJ1-1): EPEVTQTPSHQVTQMGQEVILRCVPISNHLYFYWYRQILGQKVEFLVSFYNNEISEKSEIFDDQFSVERPDGSNFTLKIRSTKLEDSAMYFCASRTGRSGTEAFFGQGTRLTVV.

A remark on this clone: The same CDR3 is also encoded by other DNA sequences in this sample. V and J are TRBV15 and TRBJ2-7; the D is unclear. Per germline, CDR1 LNHNV and CDR2 YYDKDF (reference sequence). The CDR3 contains 13 residues. V was cut by 2 bases and J by 1 base, with 6 bases left in between. The CDR3 reads CATSRLDSYEQYF. The CDR3 nucleotides read TGTGCCACCAGCAGACTAGATTCCTACGAGCAGTACTTC.

V gene TRBV5-1 combines with J gene TRBJ2-1, with a weak D call TRBD1 (7 bases). Trimming removed 2 bases at V and 5 bases at J, with 11 bases between. Germline-derived CDR1 and CDR2 are SGHRS and YFSETQ. The CDR3 has 14 amino acids. CDR3 nucleotide sequence: TGCGCCAGCAGCTTTCAGGGGGGAAACAATGAGCAGTTCTTC. Translation gives CASSFQGGNNEQFF.

In its sample, this clone was seen once. The rearrangement uses TRBV7-3 and TRBJ1-1, with D hard to call. This CDR3 comprises 13 residues. Trimming took off 5 bases at V and 7 bases at J, with 14 bases between the two ends. From germline, CDR1 is SGHTA and CDR2 FQGTGA. CDR3 DNA: TGTGCCAGCAGCGTAATCCGGGAGGGTGAAGCTTTCTTT. Its translation: CASSVIREGEAFF.

V and J are TRBV2 and TRBJ2-5; maybe TRBD2 (6 bases). The CDR3 runs 14 residues. Per germline, CDR1 SNHLY and CDR2 FYNNEI. Trimming cost V 0 bases and J 7 bases, with 12 bases left between them. CDR3 loop: CASSEATGGGTQYF. CDR3 bases: TGTGCCAGCAGTGAAGCGACCGGGGGAGGGACCCAGTACTTC.

The DNA of the CDR3 is TGTGCCAGCAGTTATAGAGCCGCCCTAAATGAAAAACTGTTTTTT. As protein: CASSYRAALNEKLFF. This sequence joins TRBV6-5 and TRBJ1-4; D call uncertain. The CDR3 spans 15 residues. Germline V gives CDR1 MNHEY, CDR2 SVGAGI. V was clipped by 3 bases and J by 5 bases, with 13 bases between them.

V is TRBV5-6 and J is TRBJ2-7; 10 bases map to TRBD2. Germline loops: CDR1 SGHDT, CDR2 YYEEEE. Unmatched junction bases numbered 5, after V lost 2 bases and J lost 3 bases. The CDR3 has 15 residues. CDR3 DNA: TGTGCCAGCAGCTTTTTAGCGGGAGGTCACTACGAGCAGTACTTC. Translation: CASSFLAGGHYEQYF.

Comments on this clone: An end of the junction differs from the germline gene, which may be a read error. The rearrangement links TRBV28 to TRBJ2-7; D ambiguous. Germline V gene sequence: CDR1 MDHEN, CDR2 SYDVKM. The CDR3 has 12 amino acids. The CDR3 here is CANSLRNYEQYF. CDR3 nucleotides: TGTGCCAACAGTTTAAGGAACTACGAGCAGTACTTC.